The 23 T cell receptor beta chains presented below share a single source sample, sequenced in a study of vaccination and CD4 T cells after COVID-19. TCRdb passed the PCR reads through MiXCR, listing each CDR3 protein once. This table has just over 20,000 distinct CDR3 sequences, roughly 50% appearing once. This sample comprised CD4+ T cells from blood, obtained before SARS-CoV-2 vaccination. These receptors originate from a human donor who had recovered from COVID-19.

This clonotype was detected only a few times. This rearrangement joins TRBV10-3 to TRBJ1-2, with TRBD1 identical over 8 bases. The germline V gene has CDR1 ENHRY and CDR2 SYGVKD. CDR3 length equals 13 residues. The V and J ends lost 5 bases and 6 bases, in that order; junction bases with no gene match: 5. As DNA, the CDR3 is TGTGCCATCAGTTTTGGACAGGGTGATGGCTACACCTTC. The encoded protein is CAISFGQGDGYTF.

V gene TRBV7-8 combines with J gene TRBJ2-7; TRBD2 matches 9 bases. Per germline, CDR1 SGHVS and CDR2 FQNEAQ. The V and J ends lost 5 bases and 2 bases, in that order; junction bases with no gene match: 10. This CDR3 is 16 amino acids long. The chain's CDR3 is CASSPVRLAATYEQYF. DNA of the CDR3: TGTGCCAGCAGCCCCGTCAGACTAGCGGCGACCTACGAGCAGTACTTC.

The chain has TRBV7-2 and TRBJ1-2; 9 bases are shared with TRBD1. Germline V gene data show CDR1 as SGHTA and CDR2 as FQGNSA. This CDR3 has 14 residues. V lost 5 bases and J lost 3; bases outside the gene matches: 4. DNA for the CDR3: TGTGCCAGCAGCACGGGACAGGGTGACTATGGCTACACCTTC. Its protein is CASSTGQGDYGYTF.

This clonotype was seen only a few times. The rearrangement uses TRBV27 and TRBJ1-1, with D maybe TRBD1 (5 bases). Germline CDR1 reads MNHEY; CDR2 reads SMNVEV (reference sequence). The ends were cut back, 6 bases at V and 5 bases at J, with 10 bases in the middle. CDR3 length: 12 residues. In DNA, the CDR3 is TGTGCCAGCAGGCAGGGTGGTACTGAAGCTTTCTTT. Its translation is CASRQGGTEAFF.

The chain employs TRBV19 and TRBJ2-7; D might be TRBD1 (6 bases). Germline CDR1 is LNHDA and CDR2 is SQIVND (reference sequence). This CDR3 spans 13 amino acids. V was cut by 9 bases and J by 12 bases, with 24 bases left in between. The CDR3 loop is CASGAGQRPPLYF. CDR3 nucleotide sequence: TGTGCCAGCGGCGCAGGACAGAGGCCCCCTTTGTACTTC.

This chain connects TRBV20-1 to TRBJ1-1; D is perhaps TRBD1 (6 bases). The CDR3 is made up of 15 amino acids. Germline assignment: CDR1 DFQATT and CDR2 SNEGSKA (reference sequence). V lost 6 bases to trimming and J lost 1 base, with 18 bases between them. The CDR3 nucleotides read TGCAGTGCCGATCCTTTGGGACAAACGAACACTGAAGCTTTCTTT. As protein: CSADPLGQTNTEAFF.

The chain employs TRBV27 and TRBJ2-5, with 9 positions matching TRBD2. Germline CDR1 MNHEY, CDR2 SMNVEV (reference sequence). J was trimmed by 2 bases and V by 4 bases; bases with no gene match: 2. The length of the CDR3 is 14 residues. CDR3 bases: TGTGCCAGCAGTTCCACTAGCGGGCAAGAGACCCAGTACTTC. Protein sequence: CASSSTSGQETQYF.

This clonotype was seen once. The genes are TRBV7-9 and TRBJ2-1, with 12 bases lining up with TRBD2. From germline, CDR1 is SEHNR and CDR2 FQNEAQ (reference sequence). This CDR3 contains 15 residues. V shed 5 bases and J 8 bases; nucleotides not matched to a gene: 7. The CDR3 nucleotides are TGTGCCAGCAGCCTAGGACTAGCGGGAAACGATGAGCAGTTCTTC. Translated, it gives CASSLGLAGNDEQFF. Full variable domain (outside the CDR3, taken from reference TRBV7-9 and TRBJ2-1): DTGVSQNPRHKITKRGQNVTFRCDPISEHNRLYWYRQTLGQGPEFLTYFQNEAQLEKSRLLSDRFSAERPKGSFSTLEIQRTEQGDSAMYLCASSLGLAGNDEQFFGPGTRLTVL.

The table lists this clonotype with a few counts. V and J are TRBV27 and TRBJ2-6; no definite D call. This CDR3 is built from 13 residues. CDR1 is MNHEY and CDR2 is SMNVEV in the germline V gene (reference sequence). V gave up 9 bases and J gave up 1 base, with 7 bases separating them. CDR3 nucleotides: TGTGCCAGTCAGAGGTCTGGGGCCAACGTCCTGACTTTC. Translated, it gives CASQRSGANVLTF.

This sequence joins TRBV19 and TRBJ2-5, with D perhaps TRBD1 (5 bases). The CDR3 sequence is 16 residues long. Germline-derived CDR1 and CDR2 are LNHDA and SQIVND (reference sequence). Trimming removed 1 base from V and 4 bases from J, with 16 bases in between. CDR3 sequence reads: CASSIGSGSQGETQYF. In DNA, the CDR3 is TGTGCCAGTAGTATAGGGTCGGGCAGCCAGGGAGAGACCCAGTACTTC.

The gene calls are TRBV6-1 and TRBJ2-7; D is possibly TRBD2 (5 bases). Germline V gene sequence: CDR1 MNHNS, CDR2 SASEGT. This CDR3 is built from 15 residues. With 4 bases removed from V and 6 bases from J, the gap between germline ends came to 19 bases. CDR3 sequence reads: CASSVKPGSWLEQYF. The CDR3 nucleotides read TGTGCCAGCAGTGTAAAACCGGGAAGCTGGCTCGAGCAGTACTTC.

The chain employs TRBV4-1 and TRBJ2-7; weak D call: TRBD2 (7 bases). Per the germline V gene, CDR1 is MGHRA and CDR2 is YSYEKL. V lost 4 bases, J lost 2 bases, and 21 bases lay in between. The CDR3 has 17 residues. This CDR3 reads CASSLLKRGGAPYEQYF. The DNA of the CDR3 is TGCGCCAGCAGCCTCCTTAAGAGGGGGGGCGCCCCCTACGAGCAGTACTTC.

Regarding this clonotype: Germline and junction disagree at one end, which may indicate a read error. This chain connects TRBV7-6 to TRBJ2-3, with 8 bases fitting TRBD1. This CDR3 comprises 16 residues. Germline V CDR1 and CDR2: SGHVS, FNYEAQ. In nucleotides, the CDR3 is TGTACCAGCAGCAACCCAGGGGCAGGGGGCTTAAATACGCAGTATTTT. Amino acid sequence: CTSSNPGAGGLNTQYF.

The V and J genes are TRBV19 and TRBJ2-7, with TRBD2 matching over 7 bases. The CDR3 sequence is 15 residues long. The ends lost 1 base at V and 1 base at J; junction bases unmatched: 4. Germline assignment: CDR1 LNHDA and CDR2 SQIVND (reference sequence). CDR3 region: CASSIAGGQSYEQYF. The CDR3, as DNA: TGTGCCAGTAGTATAGCGGGAGGCCAATCCTACGAGCAGTACTTC.

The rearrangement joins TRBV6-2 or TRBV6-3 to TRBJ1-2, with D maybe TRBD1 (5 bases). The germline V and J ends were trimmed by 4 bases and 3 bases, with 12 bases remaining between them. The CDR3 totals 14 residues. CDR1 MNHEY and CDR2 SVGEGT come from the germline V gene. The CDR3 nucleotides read TGTGCCAGCAGTTCGGACATTCGAGACTATGGCTACACCTTC. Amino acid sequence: CASSSDIRDYGYTF.

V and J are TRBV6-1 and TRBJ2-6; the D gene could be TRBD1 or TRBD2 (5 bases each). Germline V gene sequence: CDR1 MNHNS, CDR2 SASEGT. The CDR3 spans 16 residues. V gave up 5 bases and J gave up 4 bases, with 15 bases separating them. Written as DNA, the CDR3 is TGTGCCAGCAGTAAGAACCCAGGGACCGGGGCCAACGTCCTGACTTTC. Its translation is CASSKNPGTGANVLTF.

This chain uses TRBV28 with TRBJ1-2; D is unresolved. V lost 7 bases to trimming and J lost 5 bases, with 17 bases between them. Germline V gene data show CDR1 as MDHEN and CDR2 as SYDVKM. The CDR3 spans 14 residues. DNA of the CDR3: TGTGCCAGCACCTACTCTGGGCCCGTTTATGGCTACACCTTC. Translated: CASTYSGPVYGYTF.

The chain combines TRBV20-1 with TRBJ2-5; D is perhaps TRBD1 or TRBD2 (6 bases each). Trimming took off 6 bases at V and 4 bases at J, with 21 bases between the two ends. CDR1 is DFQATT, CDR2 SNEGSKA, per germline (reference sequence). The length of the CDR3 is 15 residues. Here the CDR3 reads CSAPTGGYWGETQYF. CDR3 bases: TGCAGTGCCCCGACAGGAGGGTATTGGGGAGAGACCCAGTACTTC.

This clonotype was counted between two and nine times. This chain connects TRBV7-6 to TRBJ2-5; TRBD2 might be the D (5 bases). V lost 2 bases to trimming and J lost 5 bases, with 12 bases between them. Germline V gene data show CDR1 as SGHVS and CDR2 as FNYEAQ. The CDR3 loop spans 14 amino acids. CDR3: CASSLRLAGETQYF. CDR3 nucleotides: TGTGCCAGCAGCTTACGTCTAGCCGGGGAGACCCAGTACTTC.

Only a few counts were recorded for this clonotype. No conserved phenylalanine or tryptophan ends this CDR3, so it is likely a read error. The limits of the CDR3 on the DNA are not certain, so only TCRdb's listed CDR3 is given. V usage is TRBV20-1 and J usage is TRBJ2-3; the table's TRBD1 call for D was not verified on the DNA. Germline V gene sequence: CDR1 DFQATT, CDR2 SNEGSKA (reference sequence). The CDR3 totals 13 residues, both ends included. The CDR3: CSARDSPTGAAKS.

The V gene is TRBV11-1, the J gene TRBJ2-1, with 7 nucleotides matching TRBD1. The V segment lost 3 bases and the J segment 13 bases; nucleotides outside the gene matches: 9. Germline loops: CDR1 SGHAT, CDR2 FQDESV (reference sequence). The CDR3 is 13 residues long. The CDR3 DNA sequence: TGTGCCAGCAGCTTTTGGGACAGAGAAATCCAGTTCTTC. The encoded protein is CASSFWDREIQFF.

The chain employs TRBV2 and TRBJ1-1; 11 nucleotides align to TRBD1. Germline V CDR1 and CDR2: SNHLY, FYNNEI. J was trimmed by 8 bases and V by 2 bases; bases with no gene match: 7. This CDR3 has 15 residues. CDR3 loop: CASSERDRGSFEAFF. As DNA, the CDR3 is TGTGCCAGCAGTGAACGGGACAGGGGGTCGTTCGAAGCTTTCTTT.

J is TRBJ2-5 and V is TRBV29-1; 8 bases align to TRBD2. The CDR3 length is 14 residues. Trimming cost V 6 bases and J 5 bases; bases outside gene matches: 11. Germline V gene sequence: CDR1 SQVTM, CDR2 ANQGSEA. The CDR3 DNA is TGCAGCGTGGCCGGGACTAGGTGGGCGGAGACCCAGTACTTC. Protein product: CSVAGTRWAETQYF.